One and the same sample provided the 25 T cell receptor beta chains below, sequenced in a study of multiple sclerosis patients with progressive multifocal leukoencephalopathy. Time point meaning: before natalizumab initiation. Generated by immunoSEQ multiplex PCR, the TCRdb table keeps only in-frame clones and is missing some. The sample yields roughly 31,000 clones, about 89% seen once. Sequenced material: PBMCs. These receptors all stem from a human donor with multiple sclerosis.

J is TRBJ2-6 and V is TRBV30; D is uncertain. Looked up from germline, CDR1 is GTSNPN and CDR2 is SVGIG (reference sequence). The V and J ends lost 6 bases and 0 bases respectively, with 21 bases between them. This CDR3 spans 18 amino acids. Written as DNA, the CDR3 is TGTGCCTGCCCGCTGGGCGCGGTGATCCTCTCTGGGGCCAACGTCCTGACTTTC. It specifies CACPLGAVILSGANVLTF. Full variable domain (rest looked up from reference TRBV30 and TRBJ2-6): SQTIHQWPATLVQPVGSPLSLECTVEGTSNPNLYWYRQAAGRGLQLLFYSVGIGQISSEVPQNLSASRPQDRQFILSSKKLLLSDSGFYLCACPLGAVILSGANVLTFGAGSRLTVL.

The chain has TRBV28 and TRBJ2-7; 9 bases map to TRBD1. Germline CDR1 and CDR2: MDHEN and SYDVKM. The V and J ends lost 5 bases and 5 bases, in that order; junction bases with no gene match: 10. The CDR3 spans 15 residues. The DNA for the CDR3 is TGTGCCAGCAGTCCTCCGGGACAGGGTAACCACGAGCAGTACTTC. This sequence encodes CASSPPGQGNHEQYF.

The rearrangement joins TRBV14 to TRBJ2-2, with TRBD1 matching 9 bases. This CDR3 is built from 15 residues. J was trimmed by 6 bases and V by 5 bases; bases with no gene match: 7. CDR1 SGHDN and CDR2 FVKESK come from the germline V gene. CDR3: CASSYGQGYAGELFF. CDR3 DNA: TGTGCCAGCAGCTATGGACAGGGGTACGCCGGGGAGCTGTTTTTT.

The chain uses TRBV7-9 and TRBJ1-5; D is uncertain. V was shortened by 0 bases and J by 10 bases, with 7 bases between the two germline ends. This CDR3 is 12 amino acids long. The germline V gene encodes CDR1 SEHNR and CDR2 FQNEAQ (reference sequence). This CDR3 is CASSLAGLPQHF. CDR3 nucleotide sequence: TGTGCCAGCAGCTTAGCGGGCTTACCCCAGCATTTT.

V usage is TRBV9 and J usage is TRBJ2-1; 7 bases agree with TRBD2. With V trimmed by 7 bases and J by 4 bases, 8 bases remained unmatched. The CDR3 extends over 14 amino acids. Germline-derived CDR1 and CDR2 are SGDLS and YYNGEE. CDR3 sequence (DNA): TGTGCCAGCGGAGCCGGGACTACGTACAATGAGCAGTTCTTC. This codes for CASGAGTTYNEQFF.

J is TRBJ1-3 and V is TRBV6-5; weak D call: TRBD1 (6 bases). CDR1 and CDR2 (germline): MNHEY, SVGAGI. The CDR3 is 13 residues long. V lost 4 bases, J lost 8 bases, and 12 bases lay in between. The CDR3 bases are TGTGCCAGCAGTTCGGGACAAGGTCACACCATATATTTT. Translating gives CASSSGQGHTIYF.

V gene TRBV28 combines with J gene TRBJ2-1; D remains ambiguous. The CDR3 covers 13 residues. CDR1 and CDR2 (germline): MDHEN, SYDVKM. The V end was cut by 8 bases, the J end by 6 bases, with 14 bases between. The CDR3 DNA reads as TGTGCCAGCCCGGACCCCCAAGGCAATGAGCAGTTCTTC. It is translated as CASPDPQGNEQFF.

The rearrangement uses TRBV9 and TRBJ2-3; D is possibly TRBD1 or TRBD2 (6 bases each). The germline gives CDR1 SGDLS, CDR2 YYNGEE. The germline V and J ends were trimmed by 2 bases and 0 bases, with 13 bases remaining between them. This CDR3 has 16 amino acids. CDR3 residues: CASSVGGRASTDTQYF. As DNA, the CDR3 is TGTGCCAGCAGCGTGGGGGGCAGGGCCAGCACAGATACGCAGTATTTT.

For the CDR3, the DNA is TGTGCCAGCAGCGTTGGTCCGGGACAGTCGTCCTACGAGCAGTACTTC. Protein product: CASSVGPGQSSYEQYF. This chain links TRBV9 with TRBJ2-7; 7 bases are a match to TRBD1. The germline gives CDR1 SGDLS, CDR2 YYNGEE. V lost 2 bases and J lost 1; bases outside the gene matches: 9. The CDR3 sequence is 16 residues long.

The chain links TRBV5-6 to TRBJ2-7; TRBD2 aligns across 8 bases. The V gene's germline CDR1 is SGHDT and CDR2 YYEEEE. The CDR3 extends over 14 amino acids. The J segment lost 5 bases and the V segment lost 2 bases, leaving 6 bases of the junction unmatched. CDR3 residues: CASSFPGLGHEQYF. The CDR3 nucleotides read TGTGCCAGCAGCTTTCCGGGACTAGGGCACGAGCAGTACTTC.

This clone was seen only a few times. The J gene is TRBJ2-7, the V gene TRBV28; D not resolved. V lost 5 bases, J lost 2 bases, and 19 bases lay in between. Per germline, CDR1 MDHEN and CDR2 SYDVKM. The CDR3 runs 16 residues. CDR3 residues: CASSTTDPLGPYEQYF. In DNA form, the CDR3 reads TGTGCCAGCAGTACCACCGACCCCCTAGGCCCCTACGAGCAGTACTTC.

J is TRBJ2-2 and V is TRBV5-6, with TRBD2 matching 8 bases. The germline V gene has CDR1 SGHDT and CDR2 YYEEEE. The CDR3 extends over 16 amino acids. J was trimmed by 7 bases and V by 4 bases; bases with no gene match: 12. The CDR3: CASSLRTSTLDGELFF. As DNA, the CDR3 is TGTGCCAGCAGCCTCCGGACTAGCACATTGGACGGGGAGCTGTTTTTT.

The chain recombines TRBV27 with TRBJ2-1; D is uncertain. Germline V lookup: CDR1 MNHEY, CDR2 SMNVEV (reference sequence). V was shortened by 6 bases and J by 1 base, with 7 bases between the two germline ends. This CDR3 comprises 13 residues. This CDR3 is CASSWISYNEQFF. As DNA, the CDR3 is TGTGCCAGCAGCTGGATATCCTACAATGAGCAGTTCTTC.

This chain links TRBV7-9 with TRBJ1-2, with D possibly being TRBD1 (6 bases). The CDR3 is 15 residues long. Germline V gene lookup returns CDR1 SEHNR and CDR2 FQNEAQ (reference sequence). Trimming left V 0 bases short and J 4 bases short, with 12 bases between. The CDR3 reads CASSLAPGVVYGYTF. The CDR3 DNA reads TGTGCCAGCAGCTTAGCCCCAGGGGTGGTCTATGGCTACACCTTC.

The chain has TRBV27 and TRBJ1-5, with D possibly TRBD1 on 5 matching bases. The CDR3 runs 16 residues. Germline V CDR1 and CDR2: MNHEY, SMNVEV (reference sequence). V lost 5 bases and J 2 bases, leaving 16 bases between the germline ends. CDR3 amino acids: CASSPALGVRNQPQHF. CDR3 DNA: TGTGCCAGCAGTCCCGCTTTGGGGGTGCGCAATCAGCCCCAGCATTTT.

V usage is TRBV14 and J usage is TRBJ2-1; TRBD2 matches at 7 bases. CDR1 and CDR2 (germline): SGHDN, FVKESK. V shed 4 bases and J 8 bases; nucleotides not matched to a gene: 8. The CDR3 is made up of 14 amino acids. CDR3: CASSRATAGDEQFF. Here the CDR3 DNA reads TGTGCCAGCAGCCGAGCGACTGCGGGGGATGAGCAGTTCTTC. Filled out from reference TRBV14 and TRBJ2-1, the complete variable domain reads EAGVTQFPSHSVIEKGQTVTLRCDPISGHDNLYWYRRVMGKEIKFLLHFVKESKQDESGMPNNRFLAERTGGTYSTLKVQPAELEDSGVYFCASSRATAGDEQFFGPGTRLTVL.

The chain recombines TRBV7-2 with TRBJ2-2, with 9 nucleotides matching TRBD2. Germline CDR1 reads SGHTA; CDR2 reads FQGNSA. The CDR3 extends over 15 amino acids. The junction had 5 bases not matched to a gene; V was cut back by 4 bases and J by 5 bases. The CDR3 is CASSSGLAPTGELFF. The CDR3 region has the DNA TGTGCCAGCAGCTCGGGACTAGCCCCAACCGGGGAGCTGTTTTTT.

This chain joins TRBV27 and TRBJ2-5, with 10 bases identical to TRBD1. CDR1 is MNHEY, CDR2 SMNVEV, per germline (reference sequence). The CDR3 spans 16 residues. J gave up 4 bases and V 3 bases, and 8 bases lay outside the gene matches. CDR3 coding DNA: TGTGCCAGCAGTTTGGGGACAGGGGTGAAACGAGAGACCCAGTACTTC. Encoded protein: CASSLGTGVKRETQYF.

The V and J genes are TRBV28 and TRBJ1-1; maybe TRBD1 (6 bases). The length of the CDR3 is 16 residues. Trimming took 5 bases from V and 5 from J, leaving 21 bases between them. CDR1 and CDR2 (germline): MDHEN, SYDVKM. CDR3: CASSPSSVGGRTEAFF. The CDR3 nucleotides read TGTGCCAGCAGTCCATCGAGCGTGGGGGGGCGGACTGAAGCTTTCTTT.

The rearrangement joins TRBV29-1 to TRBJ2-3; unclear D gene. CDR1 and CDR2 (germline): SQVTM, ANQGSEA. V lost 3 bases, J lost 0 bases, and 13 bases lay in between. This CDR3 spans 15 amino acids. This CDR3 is CSVDSRRLSTDTQYF. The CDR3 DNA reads TGCAGCGTTGACTCACGGCGCTTAAGCACAGATACGCAGTATTTT.

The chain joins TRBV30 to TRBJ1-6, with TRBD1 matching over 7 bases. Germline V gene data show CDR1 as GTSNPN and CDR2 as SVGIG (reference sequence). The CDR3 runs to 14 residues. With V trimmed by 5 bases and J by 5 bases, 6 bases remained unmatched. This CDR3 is CAWQGQSNNSPLHF. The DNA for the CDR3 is TGTGCCTGGCAGGGACAGAGCAATAATTCACCCCTCCACTTT. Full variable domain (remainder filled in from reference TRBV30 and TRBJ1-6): SQTIHQWPATLVQPVGSPLSLECTVEGTSNPNLYWYRQAAGRGLQLLFYSVGIGQISSEVPQNLSASRPQDRQFILSSKKLLLSDSGFYLCAWQGQSNNSPLHFGNGTRLTVT.

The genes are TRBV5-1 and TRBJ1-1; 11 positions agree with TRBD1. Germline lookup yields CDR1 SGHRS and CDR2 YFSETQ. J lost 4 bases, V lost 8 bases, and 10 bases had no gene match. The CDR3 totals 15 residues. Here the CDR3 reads CASQPGQGVVTEAFF. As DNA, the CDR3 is TGCGCCAGTCAACCGGGACAGGGGGTTGTCACTGAAGCTTTCTTT.

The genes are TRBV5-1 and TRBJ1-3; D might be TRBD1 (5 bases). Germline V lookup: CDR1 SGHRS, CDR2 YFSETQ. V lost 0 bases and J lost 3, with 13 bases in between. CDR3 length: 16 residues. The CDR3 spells CASSLGGTLDGNTIYF. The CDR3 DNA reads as TGCGCCAGCAGCTTGGGGGGGACGCTGGATGGAAACACCATATATTTT.

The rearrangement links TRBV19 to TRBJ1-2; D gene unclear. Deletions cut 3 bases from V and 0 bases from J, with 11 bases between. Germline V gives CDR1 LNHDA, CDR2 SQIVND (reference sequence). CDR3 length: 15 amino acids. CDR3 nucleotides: TGTGCCAGTAGTATCGCGACGGCAGCTAACTATGGCTACACCTTC. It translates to CASSIATAANYGYTF.

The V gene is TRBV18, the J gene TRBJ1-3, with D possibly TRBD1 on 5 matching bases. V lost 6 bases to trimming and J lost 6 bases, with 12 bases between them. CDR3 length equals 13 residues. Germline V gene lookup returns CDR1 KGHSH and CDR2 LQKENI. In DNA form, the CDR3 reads TGTGCCAGCTCCCCCGCCAGGGAAAACACCATATATTTT. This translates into CASSPARENTIYF. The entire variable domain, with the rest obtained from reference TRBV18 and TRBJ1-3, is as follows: NAGVMQNPRHLVRRRGQEARLRCSPMKGHSHVYWYRQLPEEGLKFMVYLQKENIIDESGMPKERFSAEFPKEGPSILRIQQVVRGDSAAYFCASSPARENTIYFGEGSWLTVV.